This TCR beta chain was documented in a study of regulatory T cells in long-lasting Graves disease. Study-wide background: Graves' patients (newly diagnosed) had been on antithyroid drugs under 3 months.

Time point described: newly diagnosed GD, antithyroid drugs for less than 3 months. Preparation of the TCR library used RNA extracted from PBMCs. This clonotype was seen only a few times. The CDR3 loop spans 12 amino acids. Germline values: CDR1 SGDLS, CDR2 YYNGEE. Construction of the TCR beta libraries employed iRepertoire HTBI primers in conjunction with Arm-PCR of CDR3 regions. TCRdb itself ran the multiplex PCR reads through MiXCR, one entry per CDR3 protein. The profile shows 560,000 or so distinct CDR3 sequences, 15% to 20% of them singletons. This sample was also put to use in a study of T cells in Graves' hyperthyroidism and ophthalmopathy. Turning to that study: Each diagnosis was grounded in clinical symptoms, serum thyroxine and TRAb, thyroid ultrasound, and orbital computed tomography.

This chain joins TRBV9 and TRBJ2-3; 7 positions match TRBD2. Specimen: peripheral blood mononuclear cells (PBMCs), collected at new diagnosis, from a patient treated with antithyroid drugs. This TCR came from a man aged 18 to 29 with Graves disease. The CDR3 DNA sequence: TGTGCGAGCGGGGCTAGCGTGGATACGCAGTATTTT. It translates to CASGASVDTQYF.